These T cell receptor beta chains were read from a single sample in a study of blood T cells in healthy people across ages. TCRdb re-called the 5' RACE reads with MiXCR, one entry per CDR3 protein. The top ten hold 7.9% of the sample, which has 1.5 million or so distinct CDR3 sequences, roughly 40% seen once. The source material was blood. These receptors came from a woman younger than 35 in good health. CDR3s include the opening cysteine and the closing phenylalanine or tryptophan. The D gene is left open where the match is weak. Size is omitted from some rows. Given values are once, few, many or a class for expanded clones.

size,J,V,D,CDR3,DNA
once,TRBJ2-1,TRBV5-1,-,CASSFYPQDGTYNEQFF,TGCGCCAGCAGCTTCTACCCGCAGGACGGGACCTACAATGAGCAGTTCTTC
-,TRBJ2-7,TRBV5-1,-,CASSLGTQSYEQYF,TGCGCCAGCAGCTTAGGGACCCAGTCCTACGAGCAGTACTTC
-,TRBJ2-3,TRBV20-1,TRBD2,CSASPLAVARTDTQYF,TGCAGTGCTAGTCCGCTAGCGGTCGCGAGGACAGATACGCAGTATTTT
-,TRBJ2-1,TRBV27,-,CASSSQNSYNEQFF,TGTGCCAGCAGTTCTCAAAACTCTTACAATGAGCAGTTCTTC
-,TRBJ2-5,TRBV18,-,CASAPIGPETQYF,TGTGCCAGCGCACCAATCGGACCGGAGACCCAGTACTTC
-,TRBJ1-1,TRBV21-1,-,CASSKPGGQNTEAFF,TGTGCCAGCAGCAAGCCCGGGGGGCAGAACACTGAAGCTTTCTTT
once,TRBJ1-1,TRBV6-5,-,CASTKTRVEAFF,TGTGCCAGCACCAAAACTAGGGTGGAAGCTTTCTTT
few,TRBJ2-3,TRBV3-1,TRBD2,CASSHRLAPTGDTQYF,TGTGCCAGCAGCCACCGACTAGCTCCTACTGGGGATACGCAGTATTTT
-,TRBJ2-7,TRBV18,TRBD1,CASSLPGQDGTYEQYF,TGTGCCAGCTCACTACCGGGACAGGACGGAACTTACGAGCAGTACTTC
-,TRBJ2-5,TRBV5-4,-,CASSLDRGKRGWQYF,TGTGCCAGCAGCTTGGACCGGGGGAAACGGGGTTGGCAGTACTTC
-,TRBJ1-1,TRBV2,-,CGSRLMNTEAFF,TGTGGAAGCCGACTCATGAACACTGAAGCTTTCTTT
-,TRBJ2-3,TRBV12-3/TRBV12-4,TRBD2,CASCTSGRADTQYF,TGTGCCAGCTGCACTAGCGGGAGGGCAGATACGCAGTATTTT
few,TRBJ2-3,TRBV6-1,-,CASSENLRTDTQYF,TGTGCCAGCAGTGAAAACCTACGCACAGATACGCAGTATTTT
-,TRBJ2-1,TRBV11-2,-,CASSRGGGVNNEQFF,TGTGCCAGCAGCCGAGGAGGAGGGGTTAACAATGAGCAGTTCTTC
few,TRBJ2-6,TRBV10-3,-,CAIERDLPSGANVLTF,TGTGCCATCGAGAGGGACTTGCCATCTGGGGCCAACGTCCTGACTTTC
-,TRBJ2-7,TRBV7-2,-,CASSLVLTDQQYF,TGTGCCAGCAGCTTAGTGCTCACTGACCAGCAGTACTTC
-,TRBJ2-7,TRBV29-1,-,CSANIQGYEQYF,TGCAGCGCGAATATTCAGGGCTACGAGCAGTACTTC
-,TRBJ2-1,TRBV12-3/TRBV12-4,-,CASSFHPDWGNEQFF,TGTGCCAGCAGTTTCCATCCGGACTGGGGTAATGAGCAGTTCTTC
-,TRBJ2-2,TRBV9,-,CASSASRGSIGELFF,TGTGCCAGCAGCGCCTCGAGGGGCTCTATAGGGGAGCTGTTTTTT
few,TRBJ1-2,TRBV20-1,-,CSAILQGTNYGYTF,TGCAGTGCCATATTGCAGGGAACTAACTATGGCTACACCTTC
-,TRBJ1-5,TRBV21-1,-,CASSNQVFCNQPQHF,TGTGCCAGCAGCAATCAGGTCTTTTGCAATCAGCCCCAGCATTTT
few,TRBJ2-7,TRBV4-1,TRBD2,CASSQVGSSGSTISYEQYF,TGCGCCAGCAGCCAAGTAGGGTCTAGCGGGAGCACCATTTCCTACGAGCAGTACTTC
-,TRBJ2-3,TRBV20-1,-,CSARIAGSRRDTQYF,TGCAGTGCTAGGATAGCTGGCTCTCGCAGGGATACGCAGTATTTT
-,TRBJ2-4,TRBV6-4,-,CASSPGRDTKNIQYF,TGTGCCAGCAGCCCCGGACGGGACACCAAAAACATTCAGTACTTC
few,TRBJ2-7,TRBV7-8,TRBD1,CASSPRQGSFDEQYF,TGTGCCAGCAGCCCCCGACAGGGGAGCTTCGACGAGCAGTACTTC
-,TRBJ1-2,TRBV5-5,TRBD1,CASRPGQGAPGSGYTF,TGTGCCAGCAGGCCGGGACAGGGGGCGCCAGGGAGCGGCTACACCTTC
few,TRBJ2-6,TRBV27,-,CASRKDSSRSGANVLTF,TGTGCCAGCAGAAAGGACAGTTCTCGCTCTGGGGCCAACGTCCTGACTTTC
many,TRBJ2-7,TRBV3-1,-,CASSQEPYEQYF,TGTGCCAGCAGCCAAGAGCCCTACGAGCAGTACTTC
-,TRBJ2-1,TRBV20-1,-,CSARNLANNEQFF,TGCAGTGCTAGAAACCTAGCGAACAATGAGCAGTTCTTC
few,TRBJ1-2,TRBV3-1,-,CASSQYSYGYTF,TGTGCCAGCAGCCAATACAGCTATGGCTACACCTTC
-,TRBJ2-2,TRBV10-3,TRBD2,CAISERTIAGNTGELFF,TGTGCCATCAGTGAGAGGACTATAGCGGGGAACACCGGGGAGCTGTTTTTT
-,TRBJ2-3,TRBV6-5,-,CASSRDPADTQYF,TGTGCCAGCAGTCGGGACCCGGCAGATACGCAGTATTTT
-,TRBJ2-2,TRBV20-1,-,CSAPKSGNTGELFF,TGCAGTGCTCCAAAGAGCGGGAACACCGGGGAGCTGTTTTTT
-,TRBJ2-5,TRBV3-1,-,CASSPGPPGTQYF,TGTGCCAGCAGCCCTGGACCTCCCGGGACCCAGTACTTC
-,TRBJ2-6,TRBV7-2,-,CASRTQAGANVLTF,TGTGCCAGCCGGACCCAGGCCGGGGCCAACGTCCTGACTTTC
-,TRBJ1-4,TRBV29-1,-,CSVGVGVGEKLFF,TGCAGCGTTGGGGTCGGTGTAGGTGAAAAACTGTTTTTT
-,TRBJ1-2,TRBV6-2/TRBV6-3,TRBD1,CASSYAQGGFGYTF,TGTGCCAGCAGTTACGCTCAGGGGGGATTTGGCTACACCTTC
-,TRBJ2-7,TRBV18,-,CASSPLPGQGTYEQYF,TGTGCCAGCTCACCACTCCCGGGGCAGGGGACCTACGAGCAGTACTTC
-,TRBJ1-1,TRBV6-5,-,CASSSGGGMNTEAFF,TGTGCCAGCAGTTCGGGAGGGGGGATGAACACTGAAGCTTTCTTT
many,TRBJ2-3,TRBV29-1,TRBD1,CSIRGRGTDTQYF,TGCAGCATCAGGGGGCGCGGCACAGATACGCAGTATTTT
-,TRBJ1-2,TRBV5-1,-,CASSLNVQGGGGYTF,TGCGCCAGCAGCTTGAACGTACAGGGAGGAGGTGGCTACACCTTC
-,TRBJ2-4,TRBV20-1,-,CSAREGSCGQYF,TGCAGTGCTAGAGAAGGTTCCTGTGGGCAGTACTTC
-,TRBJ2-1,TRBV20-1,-,CSARVGGYEQFF,TGCAGTGCTAGAGTAGGCGGCTACGAGCAGTTCTTC